The 9 T cell receptor beta chains presented below share a single source sample, sequenced in a study of tumor-infiltrating lymphocytes in primary liver carcinoma. The researchers produced TCR beta cDNA from around 500 ng total RNA with a constant-region primer. Libraries for TCR beta were built through three nested multiplex PCR rounds, which together made up a slightly modified ARM-PCR procedure. The opening two PCR rounds, roughly 11 cycles each, paired TRBV1-TRBV30 forward primers with a C-beta reverse primer. TCRdb reprocessed the multiplex PCR reads with MiXCR, giving one entry per CDR3 protein. The table lists approximately 320,000 distinct CDR3 sequences, almost 60% of them singletons. RNA was extracted from whole blood without cell sorting, alongside germline DNA. The material sequenced was peripheral blood. The receptors here all came from a woman between 25 and 40 years old with primary liver carcinoma and hepatitis B virus infection.

The CDR3 region is CSAFGGPAGNTIYF. The CDR3 DNA sequence: TGCAGCGCTTTCGGGGGGCCGGCGGGAAACACCATATATTTT. V is TRBV29-1 and J is TRBJ1-3; perhaps TRBD1 as D (6 bases). Germline V lookup: CDR1 SQVTM, CDR2 ANQGSEA. V was shortened by 7 bases and J by 4 bases, with 17 bases between the two germline ends. The CDR3 is 14 amino acids.

This clonotype was recorded a few times. The chain uses TRBV6-5 and TRBJ1-1; D is uncertain. V was shortened by 5 bases and J by 6 bases, with 13 bases between the two germline ends. The CDR3 totals 13 residues. The germline gives CDR1 MNHEY, CDR2 SVGAGI. The CDR3 sequence: CASSVGRRAEAFF. CDR3 DNA: TGTGCCAGCAGTGTTGGTCGGCGCGCTGAAGCTTTCTTT.

To note about this clonotype: The junction does not match germline at one end; this may be a read error. J is TRBJ2-1 and V is TRBV12-3 or TRBV12-4; 8 bases are shared with TRBD2. This CDR3 region has 21 residues. CDR3 sequence (DNA): TGTGCCAGCAGTTTAAGGGGCCGGGACGGATTAGTCGGGAGGGTCTACGATGAGCAGTTCTTC. The encoded protein is CASSLRGRDGLVGRVYDEQFF.

In the case of this clonotype: Since a much larger clone is just one base distant, this may be a read error. The rearrangement links TRBV29-1 to TRBJ2-7; 7 positions match TRBD2. V dropped 7 bases and J dropped 4; count of bases not matched to a gene: 1. The CDR3 is 10 amino acids. Germline CDR1 SQVTM, CDR2 ANQGSEA. The DNA of the CDR3 is TGCAGCGCGGGGGGTTACGAGCAGTACTTC. It yields the protein CSAGGYEQYF.

This clonotype was seen a handful of times. J is TRBJ2-2 and V is TRBV7-9; a weak D match, TRBD2 (5 bases). The CDR3 loop spans 17 amino acids. Germline V gene data show CDR1 as SEHNR and CDR2 as FQNEAQ (reference sequence). Deletions cut 2 bases from V and 5 bases from J, with 18 bases between. The CDR3: CASSLPPLPGDTGELFF. CDR3 coding DNA: TGTGCCAGCAGCTTACCCCCTCTACCCGGGGATACCGGGGAGCTGTTTTTT. The whole variable domain, remainder taken from reference TRBV7-9 and TRBJ2-2, is DTGVSQNPRHKITKRGQNVTFRCDPISEHNRLYWYRQTLGQGPEFLTYFQNEAQLEKSRLLSDRFSAERPKGSFSTLEIQRTEQGDSAMYLCASSLPPLPGDTGELFFGEGSRLTVL.

This chain joins TRBV6-2 or TRBV6-3 and TRBJ2-7; 12 bases fit TRBD2. From germline, CDR1 is MNHEY and CDR2 SVGEGT. The CDR3 runs to 21 residues. V dropped 10 bases and J dropped 6; count of bases not matched to a gene: 31. CDR3 bases: TGTGCCACCGTAACCCCCGCATCGGAACTAGCGGGAGGTTCGTCATGGAGCGAGCAGTACTTC. It specifies CATVTPASELAGGSSWSEQYF.

This clonotype showed up many times. The genes are TRBV5-5 and TRBJ2-7; D is perhaps TRBD2 (5 bases). Trimming left V 0 bases short and J 2 bases short, with 12 bases between. Germline CDR1 reads SGHKS; CDR2 reads YYEKEE (reference sequence). This CDR3 comprises 15 residues. This CDR3 reads CASSLEEGPTYEQYF. CDR3 bases: TGTGCCAGCAGCTTGGAAGAGGGTCCAACCTACGAGCAGTACTTC.

This clonotype was detected only once. The limits of the CDR3 on the DNA are not certain, so only TCRdb's listed CDR3 is given. The chain uses TRBV6-2 or TRBV6-3 and TRBJ1-1. Counting both end residues, the CDR3 totals 16 amino acids. Germline values: CDR1 MNHEY, CDR2 SVGEGT. CDR3 in amino acids: CASSYSFGGGNTEVFF.

This clonotype came up a few times. The CDR3 sequence: CASSLTGTHQPQHF. The CDR3 nucleotides read TGTGCCAGCAGCTTGACAGGGACCCATCAGCCCCAGCATTTT. The rearrangement uses TRBV7-9 and TRBJ1-5, with 7 bases that match TRBD1. With 3 bases clipped from V and 5 bases from J, the junction kept 4 bases outside the gene matches. Germline values: CDR1 SEHNR, CDR2 FQNEAQ (reference sequence). CDR3 size: 14 residues.